The next 17 T cell receptor beta chains were all read from a single sample in a study of cytomegalovirus exposure and HLA in healthy donors. The primer mix had 60 Vbeta and 13 Jbeta primers. TCRdb's table, derived via immunoSEQ multiplex PCR, lists solely in-frame clones and lacks some. The table lists hundreds of thousands of clones, around 80% of them singletons, with less than 3.5% in the top ten. The source material was PBMCs. The receptor set was obtained from a woman aged 55-70 years in good health and CMV-seropositive.

The CDR3: CASSVASSTDTQYF. The CDR3 nucleotides read TGTGCCAGCAGCGTGGCTAGCAGCACAGATACGCAGTATTTT. This chain joins TRBV7-3 and TRBJ2-3; maybe TRBD2 (5 bases). Germline V gives CDR1 SGHTA, CDR2 FQGTGA. The V end was cut by 5 bases, the J end by 0 bases, with 9 bases between. The CDR3 sequence is 14 residues long.

This chain connects TRBV28 to TRBJ1-5; possible D gene TRBD1, 6 bases. CDR1 MDHEN and CDR2 SYDVKM come from the germline V gene. V gave up 8 bases and J gave up 0 bases, with 14 bases separating them. The CDR3 is 15 amino acids. CDR3 region: CASVQSGHSNQPQHF. CDR3 sequence (DNA): TGTGCCAGCGTCCAGTCGGGACATAGCAATCAGCCCCAGCATTTT. The full variable domain, rest sourced from reference TRBV28 and TRBJ1-5, is DVKVTQSSRYLVKRTGEKVFLECVQDMDHENMFWYRQDPGLGLRLIYFSYDVKMKEKGDIPEGYSVSREKKERFSLILESASTNQTSMYLCASVQSGHSNQPQHFGDGTRLSIL.

This chain joins TRBV5-5 and TRBJ1-2, with 9 bases lining up with TRBD1. Looked up from germline, CDR1 is SGHKS and CDR2 is YYEKEE (reference sequence). After removal of 4 bases from V and 6 bases from J, the junction contained 4 bases not matched to a gene. The CDR3 runs 13 residues. The CDR3 loop reads CASSLQGAHGYTF. The CDR3 DNA follows: TGTGCCAGCAGCCTACAGGGGGCCCATGGCTACACCTTC.

V gene TRBV30 combines with J gene TRBJ1-1; D possibly corresponds to TRBD1 (5 bases). The V end was cut by 5 bases, the J end by 5 bases, with 21 bases between. This CDR3 is built from 15 residues. From germline, CDR1 is GTSNPN and CDR2 SVGIG (reference sequence). The DNA of the CDR3 is TGTGCCTGGGAAAGGCCACTACCACGGGGGACTGAAGCTTTCTTT. Translation: CAWERPLPRGTEAFF.

J is TRBJ1-5 and V is TRBV5-1; maybe TRBD1 (6 bases). V was shortened by 2 bases and J by 3 bases, with 9 bases between the two germline ends. Germline V gene data show CDR1 as SGHRS and CDR2 as YFSETQ. CDR3 length: 14 amino acids. For the CDR3, the DNA is TGCGCCAGCAGCTTCGGACAGCCCAATCAGCCCCAGCATTTT. It translates to CASSFGQPNQPQHF.

The chain recombines TRBV5-1 with TRBJ2-5, with a weak D call TRBD2 (6 bases). The germline CDR1 and CDR2 sequences are SGHRS and YFSETQ. The ends were cut back, 0 bases at V and 2 bases at J, with 17 bases in the middle. The CDR3 is made up of 17 amino acids. The CDR3 sequence is CASSLAVGGTVQETQYF. For the CDR3, the DNA is TGCGCCAGCAGCTTGGCCGTGGGCGGGACTGTGCAAGAGACCCAGTACTTC.

This clone was recorded a few times. The V gene is TRBV6-5, the J gene TRBJ2-2; tentative D call: TRBD1 (7 bases). Trimming removed 2 bases from V and 4 bases from J, with 11 bases in between. The CDR3 runs 15 residues. The V gene's germline CDR1 is MNHEY and CDR2 SVGAGI. The CDR3 nucleotides read TGTGCCAGCAGTTACGCGGGGACAGCCACCGGGGAGCTGTTTTTT. Translated, it gives CASSYAGTATGELFF.

In its sample, this clone was seen once. This chain connects TRBV30 to TRBJ2-3; D gene uncertain. The V gene's germline CDR1 is GTSNPN and CDR2 SVGIG (reference sequence). V was cut by 2 bases and J by 0 bases, with 12 bases left in between. CDR3 length: 15 amino acids. Written as DNA, the CDR3 is TGTGCCTGGAGTCCCCTCGACGGGAGCACAGATACGCAGTATTTT. The encoded protein is CAWSPLDGSTDTQYF. Variable domain in full (rest from reference TRBV30 and TRBJ2-3): SQTIHQWPATLVQPVGSPLSLECTVEGTSNPNLYWYRQAAGRGLQLLFYSVGIGQISSEVPQNLSASRPQDRQFILSSKKLLLSDSGFYLCAWSPLDGSTDTQYFGPGTRLTVL.

In the case of this clone: At one end, the junction sequence differs from germline, possibly due to a read error. V gene TRBV5-4 combines with J gene TRBJ2-5, with 11 bases aligning to TRBD2. The end of the DNA is better explained by TRBJ2-7, so the J call may be wrong. The germline CDR1 and CDR2 sequences are SGHNT and YYREEE (reference sequence). CDR3 size: 17 residues. The CDR3 spells CASNRRLSGRGSDEQYF. CDR3 bases: TGTGCCAGCAACCGACGGCTTAGCGGGAGGGGCTCCGACGAGCAGTACTTC.

The CDR3 DNA reads as TGTGCCAGCAGCCGGGACATTGAAAACACCATATATTTT. Translation gives CASSRDIENTIYF. This sequence joins TRBV2 and TRBJ1-3; weak D call: TRBD1 (6 bases). The CDR3 totals 13 residues. V lost 6 bases to trimming and J lost 6 bases, with 12 bases between them. Germline V gene sequence: CDR1 SNHLY, CDR2 FYNNEI.

The chain has TRBV5-1 and TRBJ1-1; D possibly corresponds to TRBD1 (6 bases). Germline V CDR1 and CDR2: SGHRS, YFSETQ. This CDR3 has 15 residues. Trimming pared 3 bases from V and 0 bases from J, leaving 12 bases between. The CDR3 coding sequence is TGCGCCAGCAGCTGGGGAGACAGGTTGAACACTGAAGCTTTCTTT. It encodes CASSWGDRLNTEAFF.

This clone was seen a few times. The chain is built from TRBV20-1 and TRBJ2-1; D remains unclear. CDR3 length: 11 amino acids. Trimming took 3 bases from V and 8 from J, leaving 8 bases between them. Germline CDR1 reads DFQATT; CDR2 reads SNEGSKA (reference sequence). CDR3 bases: TGCAGTGCTAGGTCCTATTATGAGCAGTTCTTC. Amino acid sequence: CSARSYYEQFF.

V gene TRBV29-1 combines with J gene TRBJ2-3; 10 bases match TRBD1. The germline V gene has CDR1 SQVTM and CDR2 ANQGSEA. The CDR3 has 12 amino acids. V lost 7 bases to trimming and J lost 5 bases; unmatched junction nucleotides: 3. The CDR3 sequence: CSAGQGGDTQYF. The CDR3 DNA follows: TGCAGCGCCGGACAGGGGGGAGATACGCAGTATTTT.

The chain is built from TRBV5-1 and TRBJ2-3; no definite D call. The CDR3 has 16 residues. V lost 0 bases to trimming and J lost 1 base, with 12 bases between them. CDR1 and CDR2 from the germline V gene are SGHRS and YFSETQ. Here the CDR3 DNA reads TGCGCCAGCAGCTTGGCCCCCCAGGTCGGCACAGATACGCAGTATTTT. Translating gives CASSLAPQVGTDTQYF.

The chain carries TRBV5-1 and TRBJ2-1; 8 nucleotides agree with TRBD2. J was trimmed by 0 bases and V by 4 bases; bases with no gene match: 6. The germline V gene encodes CDR1 SGHRS and CDR2 YFSETQ. This CDR3 spans 16 amino acids. In nucleotides, the CDR3 is TGCGCCAGCAGCAGCACTAGCGGCCACTCCTACAATGAGCAGTTCTTC. It specifies CASSSTSGHSYNEQFF.

Here the CDR3 reads CAISETGAYNEQFF. DNA for the CDR3: TGTGCCATCAGTGAGACGGGGGCCTACAATGAGCAGTTCTTC. This chain links TRBV10-3 with TRBJ2-1; a weak D match, TRBD2 (6 bases). The V end lost 2 bases, the J end lost 2 bases, and 7 bases lay between the germline ends. The CDR3 totals 14 residues. Germline loops: CDR1 ENHRY, CDR2 SYGVKD.

The chain carries TRBV13 and TRBJ2-5, with a tentative D call TRBD2 (5 bases). V lost 2 bases to trimming and J lost 4 bases, with 8 bases between them. The CDR3 is 13 amino acids. Germline V CDR1 and CDR2: PRHDT, FYEKMQ (reference sequence). CDR3 in DNA: TGTGCCAGCAGCTTATCGGGGAGAGAGACCCAGTACTTC. Translation gives CASSLSGRETQYF. The entire variable domain, with the rest obtained from reference TRBV13 and TRBJ2-5, is as follows: AAGVIQSPRHLIKEKRETATLKCYPIPRHDTVYWYQQGPGQDPQFLISFYEKMQSDKGSIPDRFSAQQFSDYHSELNMSSLELGDSALYFCASSLSGRETQYFGPGTRLLVL.